This T cell receptor (beta chain) stems from a study of sequential checkpoint blockade in melanoma. Study at large: First-line arms were nivolumab then ipilimumab, or the reverse, randomized 1:1. The study's findings and limits: Mutational load did not correlate with tumor T-cell fraction or clonality. In arm A, pretreatment tumor clonality was associated with response.

CDR3 length: 14 residues. Trimming removed 0 bases at V and 6 bases at J, with 11 bases between. Germline V gene data show CDR1 as ENHRY and CDR2 as SYGVKD. This clone was counted between two and nine times. The target antigen is unknown. Treatment specified: randomized to nivolumab then ipilimumab (arm A) or the reverse (arm B). DNA-damaging chemotherapy had not been given to any patient beforehand. TCRdb's copy holds only in-frame clones and misses some; the assay was immunoSEQ multiplex PCR. This table holds 9,900 or so clones, 28% found once. The chain recombines TRBV10-3 with TRBJ1-1; D is unclear. The sequence was obtained from a human donor with melanoma. The specimen was tumor tissue (inferred from file names), collected from a patient given nivolumab and ipilimumab in sequence. The DNA for the CDR3 is TGTGCCATCAGTGAGTCCGGAGGTCAAGCTGAAGCTTTCTTT. It yields the protein CAISESGGQAEAFF.